These 9 T cell receptor beta chains were all obtained from the same sample, sequenced in a study of cytomegalovirus exposure and HLA in healthy donors. The PCR had 60 Vbeta and 13 Jbeta primers. Clones were read by immunoSEQ multiplex PCR, and TCRdb kept only the in-frame ones, dropping some. Among about 96,000 clones listed, roughly 74% were seen once. Input material: PBMCs. These receptors were obtained from a woman in her 70s in good health and CMV-seropositive.

The chain is built from TRBV27 and TRBJ2-3, with D hard to call. From germline, CDR1 is MNHEY and CDR2 SMNVEV (reference sequence). CDR3 length equals 14 residues. The V end lost 2 bases, the J end lost 5 bases, and 11 bases lay between the germline ends. The CDR3 protein is CASSLVLSGDTQYF. CDR3 sequence (DNA): TGTGCCAGCAGTTTAGTGCTTTCAGGAGATACGCAGTATTTT.

The chain combines TRBV6-5 with TRBJ2-5; 10 nucleotides match TRBD1. Looked up from germline, CDR1 is MNHEY and CDR2 is SVGAGI. J lost 5 bases, V lost 2 bases, and 8 bases had no gene match. There are 16 residues in the CDR3. The CDR3, as DNA: TGTGCCAGCAGTTACGATCAGACAGGGGGCATGGAGACCCAGTACTTC. Its protein product is CASSYDQTGGMETQYF.

V usage is TRBV5-1 and J usage is TRBJ1-5; 7 nucleotides align to TRBD1. The J segment lost 3 bases and the V segment lost 1 base, leaving 4 bases of the junction unmatched. Germline-derived CDR1 and CDR2 are SGHRS and YFSETQ. The CDR3 has 15 residues. CDR3: CASSLHGTDNQPQHF. The CDR3 bases are TGCGCCAGCAGCTTGCACGGGACAGACAATCAGCCCCAGCATTTT.

The chain uses TRBV6-5 and TRBJ1-6; D is possibly TRBD1 (6 bases). The germline V gene encodes CDR1 MNHEY and CDR2 SVGAGI. This CDR3 has 15 residues. V was clipped by 6 bases and J by 3 bases, with 12 bases between them. The CDR3 sequence is CASRTGDGYNSPLHF. CDR3 DNA sequence: TGTGCCAGCAGGACAGGAGACGGCTATAATTCACCCCTCCACTTT.

This rearrangement joins TRBV7-9 to TRBJ2-1; TRBD2 is a possible D gene (6 bases). The CDR3 has 17 amino acids. Germline loops: CDR1 SEHNR, CDR2 FQNEAQ (reference sequence). V gave up 7 bases and J gave up 8 bases, with 27 bases separating them. DNA for the CDR3: TGTGCCAGCACCACCCGAGTTGGACGGGAGAGTCGGGATGAGCAGTTCTTC. It translates to CASTTRVGRESRDEQFF.

The chain employs TRBV4-3 and TRBJ2-3; 8 bases map to TRBD1. CDR1 and CDR2 (germline): LGHNA, YSLEER. This CDR3 spans 15 amino acids. The junction had 5 bases not matched to a gene; V was cut back by 2 bases and J by 4 bases. The CDR3 reads CASSQKTGGADTQYF. In DNA, the CDR3 is TGCGCCAGCAGCCAAAAAACAGGGGGAGCAGATACGCAGTATTTT.

V is TRBV2 and J is TRBJ1-6, with D possibly matching TRBD1 (6 bases). Germline loops: CDR1 SNHLY, CDR2 FYNNEI. V was trimmed by 3 bases and J by 9 bases, leaving 15 bases between them. The CDR3 loop spans 15 amino acids. DNA of the CDR3: TGTGCCAGCAGTGACCGGCGGGGGGCGCGTTCACCCCTCCACTTT. It yields the protein CASSDRRGARSPLHF. Combining the CDR3 with reference TRBV2 and TRBJ1-6 gives the whole variable domain EPEVTQTPSHQVTQMGQEVILRCVPISNHLYFYWYRQILGQKVEFLVSFYNNEISEKSEIFDDQFSVERPDGSNFTLKIRSTKLEDSAMYFCASSDRRGARSPLHFGNGTRLTVT.

Worth noting for this clone: Other DNA sequences within the sample encode an identical CDR3. The chain employs TRBV27 and TRBJ2-6; 7 bases are a match to TRBD2. Germline lookup yields CDR1 MNHEY and CDR2 SMNVEV (reference sequence). This CDR3 comprises 17 residues. Trimming at V came to 6 bases and at J to 4 bases, leaving 12 bases not matched to a gene. The CDR3 loop is CASSVDQRGSGANVLTF. DNA of the CDR3: TGTGCCAGCAGCGTAGACCAACGCGGGAGCGGGGCCAACGTCCTGACTTTC.

The chain combines TRBV19 with TRBJ1-4; 9 bases match TRBD1. The CDR3 is made up of 15 amino acids. V was pared by 3 bases and J by 5 bases, with 4 bases of the junction left unmatched. In germline, CDR1 is LNHDA, CDR2 SQIVND (reference sequence). The CDR3 here is CASSILGQGNEKLFF. The CDR3 DNA is TGTGCCAGTAGTATCCTCGGACAGGGGAATGAAAAACTGTTTTTT.